This T cell receptor beta chain appears in the sequencing data of a study of blood T cell repertoires in COVID-19. Study overall: Samples representing acute and convalescent COVID-19 were sourced from the United States, Italy and Spain. PBMCs, B-cell-depleted T cells, or T cells provided the cDNA or gDNA that made up the material.

Original processing notes: Reference gene primer amplification yielded estimated nucleated cell counts. Measured with immunoSEQ multiplex PCR; TCRdb has only the in-frame clones, and not every one. V and J calls and clone size are given by that table; D and trimming were obtained from the DNA. The table has some 170,000 clones, approximately 88% seen once; the top ten hold around 7%. This clone was observed once. The germline gives CDR1 MNHEY, CDR2 SVGEGT. V trimming: 6 bases; J trimming: 6 bases; junction bases outside the gene matches: 6. The CDR3 has 14 residues. It was during active infection that Seattle patients were enrolled and then longitudinally followed.

This receptor was taken from a woman in her thirties or forties with COVID-19, enrolled during active disease. The J gene is TRBJ2-7, the V gene TRBV6-2 or TRBV6-3; 12 bases align to TRBD2. Sequencing was carried out using peripheral blood. CDR3 sequence: CASSPTSGSREQYF. The CDR3 DNA is TGTGCCAGCAGCCCGACTAGCGGGAGTCGCGAGCAGTACTTC.